One sample yielded the 8 T cell receptor beta chains listed below, sequenced in a study of CD4 and CD8 cells across lung adenocarcinoma regions. One entry per CDR3 protein results from TCRdb running MiXCR on the PCR reads. The sample shows more than 9,000 distinct CDR3 sequences, about 45% of them seen only once. The sample consisted of CD8+ T cells from the margin of a lung tumor. Receptors originate from a female donor with lung adenocarcinoma. The CD4 and CD8 labels of this study may be unreliable.

The chain combines TRBV9 with TRBJ2-3; 7 nucleotides match TRBD2. The CDR3 spans 16 residues. In germline, CDR1 is SGDLS, CDR2 YYNGEE. J was trimmed by 3 bases and V by 0 bases; bases with no gene match: 7. The CDR3 DNA reads as TGTGCCAGCAGCGTAGTAGGGAGGGATTGGACAGATACGCAGTATTTT. Residues: CASSVVGRDWTDTQYF. Variable domain in full (rest from reference TRBV9 and TRBJ2-3): DSGVTQTPKHLITATGQRVTLRCSPRSGDLSVYWYQQSLDQGLQFLIQYYNGEERAKGNILERFSAQQFPDLHSELNLSSLELGDSALYFCASSVVGRDWTDTQYFGPGTRLTVL.

This chain links TRBV27 with TRBJ2-3; maybe TRBD2 (5 bases). Per germline, CDR1 MNHEY and CDR2 SMNVEV (reference sequence). This CDR3 has 12 residues. Trimming shortened V by 5 bases and J by 7 bases, and 10 bases separated the two germline ends. DNA of the CDR3: TGTGCCAGCAGTCTGGACGGGAATACGCAGTATTTT. Translation gives CASSLDGNTQYF.

This clonotype was seen at least ten times. A read error is possible here, since a much larger clone lies one base away. The J gene is TRBJ2-1, the V gene TRBV10-1; no firm D call. This CDR3 region has 14 residues. Germline V CDR1 and CDR2: WNHNN, SYGVQD (reference sequence). The V gene lost 4 bases and the J gene lost 13 bases, with 20 bases spanning the gap. The CDR3 reads CASSVGRGEETQFF. CDR3 coding DNA: TGCGCCAGCAGTGTCGGAAGAGGAGAAGAGACCCAGTTCTTC.

This clonotype showed up just a few times. The chain combines TRBV6-1 with TRBJ2-1; TRBD1 might be the D (5 bases). Germline values: CDR1 MNHNS, CDR2 SASEGT. CDR3 length: 13 residues. Trimming removed 10 bases from V and 2 bases from J, with 12 bases in between. The CDR3, as DNA: TGTGCCACCCGGGTGGGGCCCTACAATGAGCAGTTCTTC. Protein product: CATRVGPYNEQFF.

This chain uses TRBV6-1 with TRBJ1-6; no clear D gene. Germline assignment: CDR1 MNHNS and CDR2 SASEGT. This CDR3 region has 13 residues. V was clipped by 7 bases and J by 10 bases, with 14 bases between them. DNA for the CDR3: TGTGCCAGCATGGACCTCCTTGGATCACCCCTCCACTTT. It encodes CASMDLLGSPLHF.

As for this clonotype: A read error may produce the germline difference seen at one junction end. This rearrangement joins TRBV6-1 to TRBJ2-3, with a tentative D call TRBD1 (5 bases). CDR3 length: 14 residues. The germline CDR1 and CDR2 sequences are MNHNS and SASEGT. This CDR3 is CASMQAPSTGTQYF. The CDR3 nucleotides are TGTGCCAGCATGCAGGCGCCGAGCACAGGTACGCAGTATTTT.

This clonotype was recorded many times. The chain uses TRBV7-3 and TRBJ2-2; 7 nucleotides align to TRBD2. Germline CDR1 reads SGHTA; CDR2 reads FQGTGA. The CDR3 consists of 12 residues. Trimming removed 8 bases from V and 3 bases from J; junction bases left unmatched: 0. The CDR3 nucleotides read TGTGCCAGCCGGGGGGACACCGGGGAGCTGTTTTTT. It yields the protein CASRGDTGELFF.

This chain connects TRBV7-2 to TRBJ1-2; D unclear. Germline CDR1 is SGHTA and CDR2 is FQGNSA. With 1 base removed from V and 3 bases from J, the gap between germline ends came to 9 bases. This CDR3 contains 14 residues. The CDR3 DNA follows: TGTGCCAGCAGCTTAGGGGCCGGGGACTATGGCTACACCTTC. Residues: CASSLGAGDYGYTF. The full variable domain, completed using reference TRBV7-2 and TRBJ1-2, is GAGVSQSPSNKVTEKGKDVELRCDPISGHTALYWYRQSLGQGLEFLIYFQGNSAPDKSGLPSDRFSAERTGGSVSTLTIQRTQQEDSAVYLCASSLGAGDYGYTFGSGTRLTVV.